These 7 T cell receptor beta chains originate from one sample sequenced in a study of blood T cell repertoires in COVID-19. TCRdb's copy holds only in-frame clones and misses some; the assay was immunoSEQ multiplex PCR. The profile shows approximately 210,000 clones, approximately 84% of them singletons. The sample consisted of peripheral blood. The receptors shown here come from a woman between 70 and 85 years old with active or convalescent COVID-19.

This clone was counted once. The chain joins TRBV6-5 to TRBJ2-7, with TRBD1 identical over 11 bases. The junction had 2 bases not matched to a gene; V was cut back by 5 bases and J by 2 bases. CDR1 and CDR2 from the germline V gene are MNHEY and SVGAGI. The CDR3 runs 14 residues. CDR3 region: CASSKDRGPYEQYF. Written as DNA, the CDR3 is TGTGCCAGCAGTAAGGACAGGGGGCCCTACGAGCAGTACTTC.

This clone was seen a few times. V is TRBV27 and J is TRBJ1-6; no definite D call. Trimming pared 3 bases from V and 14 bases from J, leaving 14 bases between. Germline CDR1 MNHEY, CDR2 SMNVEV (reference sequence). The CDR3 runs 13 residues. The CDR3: CASSLGYTSALHF. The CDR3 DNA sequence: TGTGCCAGCAGTTTGGGCTACACCTCAGCCCTCCACTTT.

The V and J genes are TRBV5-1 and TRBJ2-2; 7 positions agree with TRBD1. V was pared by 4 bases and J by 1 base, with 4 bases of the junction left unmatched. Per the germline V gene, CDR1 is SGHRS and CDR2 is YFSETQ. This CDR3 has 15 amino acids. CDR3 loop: CASSRNRGNTGELFF. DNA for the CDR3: TGCGCCAGCAGCCGGAACAGGGGGAACACCGGGGAGCTGTTTTTT.

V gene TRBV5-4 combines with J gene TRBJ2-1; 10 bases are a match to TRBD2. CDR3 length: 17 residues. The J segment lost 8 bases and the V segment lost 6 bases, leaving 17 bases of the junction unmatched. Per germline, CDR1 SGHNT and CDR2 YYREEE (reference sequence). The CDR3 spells CASTLAGVKFLTDEQFF. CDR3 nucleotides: TGTGCCAGCACCCTAGCGGGAGTGAAGTTCTTGACGGATGAGCAGTTCTTC.

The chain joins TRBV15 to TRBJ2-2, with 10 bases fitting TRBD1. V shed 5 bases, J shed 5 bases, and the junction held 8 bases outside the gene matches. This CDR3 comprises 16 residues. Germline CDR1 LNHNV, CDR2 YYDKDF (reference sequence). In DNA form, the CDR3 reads TGTGCCACCAGCCGCTACCGGGACAGGGGAACCGGGGAGCTGTTTTTT. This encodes CATSRYRDRGTGELFF.

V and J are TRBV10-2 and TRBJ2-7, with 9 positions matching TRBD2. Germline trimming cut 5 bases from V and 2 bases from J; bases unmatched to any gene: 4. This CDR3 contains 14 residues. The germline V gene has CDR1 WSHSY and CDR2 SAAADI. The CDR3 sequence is CASSYGLATYEQYF. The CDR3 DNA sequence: TGCGCCAGCAGTTATGGACTAGCGACCTACGAGCAGTACTTC.

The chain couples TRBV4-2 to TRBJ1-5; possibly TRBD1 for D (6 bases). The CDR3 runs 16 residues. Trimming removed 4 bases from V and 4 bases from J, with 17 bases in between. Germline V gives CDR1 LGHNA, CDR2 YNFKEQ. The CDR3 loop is CASSPLGGVGNQPQHF. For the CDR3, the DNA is TGTGCCAGCAGCCCCTTAGGGGGGGTAGGTAATCAGCCCCAGCATTTT.